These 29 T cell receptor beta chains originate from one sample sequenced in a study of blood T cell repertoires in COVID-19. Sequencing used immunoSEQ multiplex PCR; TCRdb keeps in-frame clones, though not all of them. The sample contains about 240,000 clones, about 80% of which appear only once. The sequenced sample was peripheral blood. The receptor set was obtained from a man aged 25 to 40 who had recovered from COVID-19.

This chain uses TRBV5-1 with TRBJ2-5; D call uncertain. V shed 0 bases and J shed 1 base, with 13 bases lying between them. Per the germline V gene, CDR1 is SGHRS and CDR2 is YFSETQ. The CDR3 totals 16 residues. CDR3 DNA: TGCGCCAGCAGCTTGGCCGGAGACCCCCTCCAAGAGACCCAGTACTTC. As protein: CASSLAGDPLQETQYF.

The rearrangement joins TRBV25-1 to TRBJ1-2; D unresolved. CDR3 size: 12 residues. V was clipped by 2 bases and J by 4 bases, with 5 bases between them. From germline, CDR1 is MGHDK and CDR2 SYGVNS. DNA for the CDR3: TGTGCCAGCAGTGAAGGAGGCTATGGCTACACCTTC. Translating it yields CASSEGGYGYTF.

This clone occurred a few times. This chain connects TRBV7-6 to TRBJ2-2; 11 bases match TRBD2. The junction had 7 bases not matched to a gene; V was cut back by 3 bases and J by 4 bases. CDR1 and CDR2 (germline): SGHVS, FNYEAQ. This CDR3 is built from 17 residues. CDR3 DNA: TGTGCCAGCAGCTTGGCTAGCGGGGGGTCTTTCACCGGGGAGCTGTTTTTT. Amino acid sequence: CASSLASGGSFTGELFF.

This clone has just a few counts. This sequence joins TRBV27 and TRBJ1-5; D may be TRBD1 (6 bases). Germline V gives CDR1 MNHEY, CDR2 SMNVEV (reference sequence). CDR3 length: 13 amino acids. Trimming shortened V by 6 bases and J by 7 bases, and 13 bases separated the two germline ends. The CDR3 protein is CASSSVQGQPQHF. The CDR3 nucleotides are TGTGCCAGCAGCTCCGTACAGGGACAGCCCCAGCATTTT.

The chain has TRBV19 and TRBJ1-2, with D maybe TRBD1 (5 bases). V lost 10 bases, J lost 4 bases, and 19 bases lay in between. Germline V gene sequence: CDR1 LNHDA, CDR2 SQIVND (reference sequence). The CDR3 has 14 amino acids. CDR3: CATQQMGRSYGYTF. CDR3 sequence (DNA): TGTGCCACCCAACAAATGGGGCGGAGCTATGGCTACACCTTC.

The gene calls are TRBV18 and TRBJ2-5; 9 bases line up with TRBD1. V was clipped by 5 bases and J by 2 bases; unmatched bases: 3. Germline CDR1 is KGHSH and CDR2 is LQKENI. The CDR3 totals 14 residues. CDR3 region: CASSRGQGQETQYF. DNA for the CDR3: TGTGCCAGCTCAAGGGGACAGGGACAAGAGACCCAGTACTTC.

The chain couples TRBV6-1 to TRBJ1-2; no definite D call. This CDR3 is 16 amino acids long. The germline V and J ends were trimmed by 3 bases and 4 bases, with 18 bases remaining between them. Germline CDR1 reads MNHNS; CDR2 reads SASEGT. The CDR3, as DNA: TGTGCCAGCAGTGAGTCCCGCCACATGACTGGCTATGGCTACACCTTC. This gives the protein CASSESRHMTGYGYTF.

CDR3 in amino acids: CASSLTENYGYTF. CDR3 DNA sequence: TGTGCCAGCAGCCTGACAGAAAACTATGGCTACACCTTC. The J gene is TRBJ1-2, the V gene TRBV3-1 (or the pseudogene TRBV3-2), with D possibly matching TRBD1 (5 bases). V was trimmed by 4 bases and J by 2 bases, leaving 8 bases between them. This CDR3 comprises 13 residues. Per the germline V gene, CDR1 is LGHDT and CDR2 is YNNKEL (reference sequence).

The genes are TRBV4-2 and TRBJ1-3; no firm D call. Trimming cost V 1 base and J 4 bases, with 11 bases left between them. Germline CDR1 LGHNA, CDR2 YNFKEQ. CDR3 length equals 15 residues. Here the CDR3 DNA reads TGTGCCAGCAGCCAAGCCGAACACCAAGGAAACACCATATATTTT. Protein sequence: CASSQAEHQGNTIYF.

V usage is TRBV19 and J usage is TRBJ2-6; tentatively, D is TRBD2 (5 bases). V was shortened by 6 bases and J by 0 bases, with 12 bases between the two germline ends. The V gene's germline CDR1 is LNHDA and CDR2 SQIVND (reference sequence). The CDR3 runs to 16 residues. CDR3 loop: CASRSAGVSGANVLTF. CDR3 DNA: TGTGCCAGTAGATCAGCCGGGGTCTCTGGGGCCAACGTCCTGACTTTC.

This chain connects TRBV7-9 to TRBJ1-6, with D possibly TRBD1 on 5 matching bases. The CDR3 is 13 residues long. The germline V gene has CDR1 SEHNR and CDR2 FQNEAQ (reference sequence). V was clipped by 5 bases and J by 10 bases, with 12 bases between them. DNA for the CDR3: TGTGCCAGCAGCCCGTTCGGGGGATCACCCCTCCACTTT. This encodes CASSPFGGSPLHF.

CDR3 bases: TGTGCCAGCAGCCAAGAGGGGGGCTCCTACAATGAGCAGTTCTTC. Protein sequence: CASSQEGGSYNEQFF. The rearrangement joins TRBV3-1 (or the pseudogene TRBV3-2) to TRBJ2-1, with D perhaps matching TRBD2 (6 bases). V was shortened by 0 bases and J by 0 bases, with 6 bases between the two germline ends. The length of the CDR3 is 15 residues. Germline loops: CDR1 LGHDT, CDR2 YNNKEL (reference sequence).

The CDR3 spells CASSQQGYTEAFF. In DNA form, the CDR3 reads TGTGCCAGCAGCCAACAGGGTTACACTGAAGCTTTCTTT. The chain is built from TRBV14 and TRBJ1-1, with a possible D match to TRBD1 (5 bases). This CDR3 has 13 amino acids. From germline, CDR1 is SGHDN and CDR2 FVKESK. The V and J ends lost 2 bases and 3 bases respectively, with 7 bases between them.

This CDR3 is CASSATGTSSYNEQFF. CDR3 sequence (DNA): TGTGCCAGCAGCGCTACCGGGACTAGCTCCTACAATGAGCAGTTCTTC. This chain uses TRBV6-4 with TRBJ2-1; 8 bases are shared with TRBD2. The CDR3 has 16 residues. Losses at the gene ends were 6 bases for V and 0 bases for J; bases not matched to a gene: 7. Germline V CDR1 and CDR2: MRHNA, SNTAGT.

The DNA of the CDR3 is TGTGCCAGCTCACCACCGGGACAGGGCTACAATGAGCAGTTCTTC. Protein sequence: CASSPPGQGYNEQFF. V is TRBV18 and J is TRBJ2-1, with 9 positions matching TRBD1. The CDR3 totals 15 residues. The germline V gene encodes CDR1 KGHSH and CDR2 LQKENI. Losses at the gene ends were 0 bases for V and 3 bases for J; bases not matched to a gene: 0.

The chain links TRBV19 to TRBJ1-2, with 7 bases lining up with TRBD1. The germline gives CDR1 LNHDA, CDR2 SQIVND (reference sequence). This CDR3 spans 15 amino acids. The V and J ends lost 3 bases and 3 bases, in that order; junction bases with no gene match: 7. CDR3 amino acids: CASSIWDRPDYGYTF. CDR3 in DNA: TGTGCCAGTAGTATCTGGGACAGACCGGACTATGGCTACACCTTC.

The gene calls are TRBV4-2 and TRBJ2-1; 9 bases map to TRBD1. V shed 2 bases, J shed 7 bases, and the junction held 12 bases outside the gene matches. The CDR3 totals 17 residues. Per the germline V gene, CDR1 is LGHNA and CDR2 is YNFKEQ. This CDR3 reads CASSQYRGLGAPNEQFF. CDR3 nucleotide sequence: TGTGCCAGCAGCCAATACAGGGGGCTTGGGGCCCCTAATGAGCAGTTCTTC.

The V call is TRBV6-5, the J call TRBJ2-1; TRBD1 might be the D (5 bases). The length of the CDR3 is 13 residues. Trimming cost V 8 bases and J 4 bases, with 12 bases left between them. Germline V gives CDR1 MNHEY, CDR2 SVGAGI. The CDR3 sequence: CASQPDSYNEQFF. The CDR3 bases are TGTGCCAGCCAGCCTGACAGTTACAATGAGCAGTTCTTC.

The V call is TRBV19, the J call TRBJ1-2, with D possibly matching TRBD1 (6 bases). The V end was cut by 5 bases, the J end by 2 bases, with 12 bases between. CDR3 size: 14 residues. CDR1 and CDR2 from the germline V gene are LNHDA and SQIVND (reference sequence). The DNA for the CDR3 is TGTGCCAGTAGTCCCCTTGGACAGAACTATGGCTACACCTTC. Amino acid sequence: CASSPLGQNYGYTF. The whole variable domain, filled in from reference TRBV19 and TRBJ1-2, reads DGGITQSPKYLFRKEGQNVTLSCEQNLNHDAMYWYRQDPGQGLRLIYYSQIVNDFQKGDIAEGYSVSREKKESFPLTVTSAQKNPTAFYLCASSPLGQNYGYTFGSGTRLTVV.

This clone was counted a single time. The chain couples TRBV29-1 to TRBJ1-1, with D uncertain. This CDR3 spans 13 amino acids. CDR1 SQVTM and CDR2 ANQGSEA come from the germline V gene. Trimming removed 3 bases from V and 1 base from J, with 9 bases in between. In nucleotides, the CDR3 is TGCAGCGTTGACCGGGGAGGGAACACTGAAGCTTTCTTT. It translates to CSVDRGGNTEAFF.

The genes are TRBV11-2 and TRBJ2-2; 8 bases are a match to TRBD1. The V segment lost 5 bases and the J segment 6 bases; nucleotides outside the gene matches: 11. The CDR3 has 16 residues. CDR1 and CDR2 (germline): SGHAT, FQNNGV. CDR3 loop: CASSPPSGGAPGELFF. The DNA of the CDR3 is TGTGCCAGCAGCCCTCCCTCAGGGGGCGCCCCCGGGGAGCTGTTTTTT.

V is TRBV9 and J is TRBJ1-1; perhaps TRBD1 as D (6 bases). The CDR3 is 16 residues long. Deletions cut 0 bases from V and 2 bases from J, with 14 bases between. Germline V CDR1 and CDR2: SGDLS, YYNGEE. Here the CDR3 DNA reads TGTGCCAGCAGCGTAGTATCGACAGGCCAAAACACTGAAGCTTTCTTT. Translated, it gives CASSVVSTGQNTEAFF.

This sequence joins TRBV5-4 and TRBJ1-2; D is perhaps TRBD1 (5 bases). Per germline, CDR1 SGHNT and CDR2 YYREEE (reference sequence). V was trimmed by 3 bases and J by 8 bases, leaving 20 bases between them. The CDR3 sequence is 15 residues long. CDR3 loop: CASSSPGVHTRGYTF. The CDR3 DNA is TGTGCCAGCAGCTCACCGGGGGTCCACACGAGGGGCTACACCTTC.

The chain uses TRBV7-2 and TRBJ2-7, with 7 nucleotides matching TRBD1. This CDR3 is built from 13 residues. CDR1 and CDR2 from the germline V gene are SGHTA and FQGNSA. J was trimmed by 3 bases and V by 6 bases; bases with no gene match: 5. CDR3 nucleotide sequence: TGTGCCAGCAGTGGGACAGATAGCTACGAGCAGTACTTC. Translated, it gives CASSGTDSYEQYF.

The CDR3, as DNA: TGTGCCAGCAGCCCTCGATGGGGGGGGGCCAACACCGGGGAGCTGTTTTTT. This gives the protein CASSPRWGGANTGELFF. The rearrangement uses TRBV9 and TRBJ2-2; a possible D gene is TRBD2 (7 bases). The CDR3 extends over 17 amino acids. Deletions cut 4 bases from V and 2 bases from J, with 18 bases between. CDR1 and CDR2 (germline): SGDLS, YYNGEE.

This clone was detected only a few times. The chain's CDR3 is CASSQVGQGGAFF. The CDR3 DNA is TGCGCCAGCAGCCAAGTAGGCCAGGGGGGAGCTTTCTTT. The rearrangement joins TRBV4-1 to TRBJ1-1; 7 nucleotides line up with TRBD1. The germline CDR1 and CDR2 sequences are MGHRA and YSYEKL. V was pared by 1 base and J by 10 bases, with 6 bases of the junction left unmatched. This CDR3 spans 13 amino acids.

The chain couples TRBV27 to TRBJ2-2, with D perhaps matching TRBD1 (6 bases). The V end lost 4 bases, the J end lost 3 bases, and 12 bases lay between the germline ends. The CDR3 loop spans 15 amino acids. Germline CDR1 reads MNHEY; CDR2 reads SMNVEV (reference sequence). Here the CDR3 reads CASSWSGVDTGELFF. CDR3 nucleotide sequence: TGTGCCAGCAGTTGGTCAGGGGTGGACACCGGGGAGCTGTTTTTT.

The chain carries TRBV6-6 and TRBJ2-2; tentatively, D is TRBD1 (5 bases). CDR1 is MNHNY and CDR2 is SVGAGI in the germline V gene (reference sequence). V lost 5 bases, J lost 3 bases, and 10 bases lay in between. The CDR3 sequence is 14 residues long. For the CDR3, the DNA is TGTGCCAGCAGTCAGCAGGGCGACACCGGGGAGCTGTTTTTT. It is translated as CASSQQGDTGELFF.

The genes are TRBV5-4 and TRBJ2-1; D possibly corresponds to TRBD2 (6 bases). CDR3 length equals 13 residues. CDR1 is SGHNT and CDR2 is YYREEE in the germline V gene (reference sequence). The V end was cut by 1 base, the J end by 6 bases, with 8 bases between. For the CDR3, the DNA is TGTGCCAGCAGCTTGAAGGGAGGCAATGAGCAGTTCTTC. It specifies CASSLKGGNEQFF.